The clone carrying this T cell receptor beta chain came up a few times. Its antigen is undetermined. Germline CDR1 reads MNHEY; CDR2 reads SMNVEV (reference sequence). The CDR3 is 12 amino acids. The J segment lost 12 bases and the V segment lost 4 bases, leaving 5 bases of the junction unmatched. Assay used: immunoSEQ multiplex PCR; TCRdb lists only in-frame clones, some missing. The table records about 24,000 clones, approximately 85% of them present only once. The data were obtained in a study of OX40 agonist ivuxolimab in advanced cancers. Study-wide context: Mean age approximately 66 years, range about 20 to 79; around 80% male.

General study points: The study did not work out the antigen specificity of the expanded peripheral T cells. At 0.1 to 3.0 mg/kg and by week 6, clonal expansion occurred in CD4+ and CD8+ blood T cells.

The chain carries TRBV27 and TRBJ1-4; the match to TRBD1 covers 7 bases. The origin of this receptor is an adult with an advanced solid tumor such as melanoma, head and neck, liver or kidney cancer. The source material was CD4+ or CD8+ T cells sorted from blood, sampled in a trial of the OX40 agonist ivuxolimab. CDR3 nucleotides: TGTGCCAGCAGTTACAGGGGAGGCGAACTGTTTTTT. Encoded protein: CASSYRGGELFF.